The 25 T cell receptor beta chains presented below share a single source sample, sequenced in a study of response to subunit inactivated influenza vaccine (dated by TCRdb to 2017 to 2018). Library method: RT-PCR. Sequencing used an Illumina HiSeq 2500. TCRdb reworked the public reads: Q25 trimming with fastp, MiXCR clone assembly, productive beta chains retained. Each entry merges the rows of one CDR3 protein and shows their most common DNA and genes. A total of 500,000 or so distinct CDR3 sequences appear in this sample, 15% to 20% of them only once. 3% of the sample lies in the top ten. The sample was CD4+ T cells sorted from PBMCs, taken less than 30 months after vaccination. The receptors come from a man aged 45 to 70 who received an inactivated influenza vaccine. Donor details come from another sample of the same person, matched by shared clones.

This clonotype was picked up many times. V usage is TRBV12-3 or TRBV12-4 and J usage is TRBJ2-2, with unresolved D. Trimming removed 5 bases at V and 6 bases at J, with 10 bases between. The CDR3 totals 13 residues. The CDR3 reads CASSPSPPGELFF. The CDR3 DNA is TGTGCCAGCAGTCCGTCTCCGCCCGGGGAGCTGTTTTTT.

The chain links TRBV9 to TRBJ2-2; 9 bases are a match to TRBD2. The CDR3 is made up of 14 amino acids. The germline CDR1 and CDR2 sequences are SGDLS and YYNGEE. With V trimmed by 4 bases and J by 6 bases, 4 bases remained unmatched. The CDR3 nucleotides are TGTGCCAGCAGCTGGACTAGCGAGTCCGGGGAGCTGTTTTTT. Translating gives CASSWTSESGELFF.

In its sample, this clonotype was seen a few times. The chain combines TRBV24-1 with TRBJ2-7; 11 bases are shared with TRBD1. CDR1 is KGHDR and CDR2 is SFDVKD in the germline V gene. V was pared by 8 bases and J by 7 bases, with 9 bases of the junction left unmatched. This CDR3 is built from 14 residues. CDR3 protein: CATMPGQGGQEQYF. CDR3 DNA sequence: TGTGCCACCATGCCGGGACAGGGGGGTCAGGAGCAGTACTTC.

This clonotype was counted between two and nine times. This rearrangement joins TRBV9 to TRBJ2-1; no firm D call. In germline, CDR1 is SGDLS, CDR2 YYNGEE. Trimming cost V 3 bases and J 5 bases, with 3 bases left between them. CDR3 size: 11 residues. CDR3 sequence (DNA): TGTGCCAGCAGCGCGAACAATGAGCAGTTCTTC. This codes for CASSANNEQFF.

The chain has TRBV2 and TRBJ2-2; D not certain. V lost 4 bases to trimming and J lost 2 bases, with 5 bases between them. This CDR3 is 13 amino acids long. Per germline, CDR1 SNHLY and CDR2 FYNNEI. The CDR3 DNA reads as TGTGCCAGCAGTGGGGCCAACACCGGGGAGCTGTTTTTT. Translated, it gives CASSGANTGELFF.

This clonotype has only a few counts. V gene TRBV12-3 or TRBV12-4 combines with J gene TRBJ2-7; perhaps TRBD1 as D (6 bases). The CDR3 is 12 residues long. V shed 7 bases and J shed 3 bases, with 10 bases lying between them. Written as DNA, the CDR3 is TGTGCCAGCACCCAACAGGGCTACGAGCAGTACTTC. The encoded protein is CASTQQGYEQYF.

DNA for the CDR3: TGCGCCAGCACCCTGGGTATTCAAGAGACCCAGTACTTC. Protein: CASTLGIQETQYF. V usage is TRBV5-1 and J usage is TRBJ2-5; D is unclear. Germline V gene lookup returns CDR1 SGHRS and CDR2 YFSETQ. This CDR3 spans 13 amino acids. Between the trimmed V and J ends, which lost 6 bases and 2 bases, there was a span of 11 bases.

This clonotype came up a few times. V gene TRBV20-1 combines with J gene TRBJ1-1; TRBD1 might be the D (5 bases). The CDR3 loop spans 14 amino acids. Germline V gene data show CDR1 as DFQATT and CDR2 as SNEGSKA (reference sequence). Trimming pared 3 bases from V and 3 bases from J, leaving 14 bases between. The CDR3 protein is CSASQTSGYTEAFF. The CDR3 nucleotides are TGCAGTGCTAGCCAGACATCAGGGTACACTGAAGCTTTCTTT.

This clonotype was observed a few times. V usage is TRBV7-2 and J usage is TRBJ1-6, with D possibly TRBD1 on 6 matching bases. The ends were cut back, 5 bases at V and 8 bases at J, with 13 bases in the middle. This CDR3 has 14 residues. CDR1 and CDR2 from the germline V gene are SGHTA and FQGNSA. The CDR3 sequence: CASSNREIYSPLHF. CDR3 nucleotide sequence: TGTGCCAGCAGCAACAGGGAAATTTATTCACCCCTCCACTTT.

The V gene is TRBV2, the J gene TRBJ1-2, with 7 bases lining up with TRBD1. The CDR3 spans 13 residues. Germline values: CDR1 SNHLY, CDR2 FYNNEI. Trimming at V came to 2 bases and at J to 4 bases, leaving 1 base not matched to a gene. CDR3 region: CASSERGLYGYTF. CDR3 sequence (DNA): TGTGCCAGCAGTGAAAGGGGGCTCTATGGCTACACCTTC.

This clonotype was seen a handful of times. This chain links TRBV3-1 with TRBJ2-2, with D maybe TRBD2 (6 bases). The germline V gene encodes CDR1 LGHDT and CDR2 YNNKEL (reference sequence). V was cut by 6 bases and J by 3 bases, with 17 bases left in between. This CDR3 is built from 16 residues. CDR3 nucleotide sequence: TGTGCCAGCAGTGGAGGGTTTCAGGGATACACCGGGGAGCTGTTTTTT. Translated, it gives CASSGGFQGYTGELFF.

This sequence joins TRBV4-1 and TRBJ1-5, with 7 bases that match TRBD1. Germline V gives CDR1 MGHRA, CDR2 YSYEKL. V shed 1 base and J 4 bases; nucleotides not matched to a gene: 4. The CDR3 length is 15 residues. DNA for the CDR3: TGCGCCAGCAGCCAAGGAGGGACAGTTAATCAGCCCCAGCATTTT. It codes for CASSQGGTVNQPQHF.

This clonotype was picked up a small number of times. The V call is TRBV12-3 or TRBV12-4, the J call TRBJ1-5; TRBD1 agrees at 7 bases. There are 14 residues in the CDR3. Trimming at V came to 6 bases and at J to 5 bases, leaving 7 bases not matched to a gene. The DNA of the CDR3 is TGTGCCAGCAGGCTTGGGACAGCAGATCAGCCCCAGCATTTT. Its translation is CASRLGTADQPQHF.

This clonotype has more than one count but fewer than ten. The V call is TRBV6-2 or TRBV6-3, the J call TRBJ2-7; D remains ambiguous. The V gene lost 7 bases and the J gene lost 5 bases, with 12 bases spanning the gap. Germline loops: CDR1 MNHEY, CDR2 SVGEGT. CDR3 length: 12 amino acids. The CDR3, as DNA: TGTGCCAGCACTGCCCCTGAGAACGAGCAGTACTTC. As protein: CASTAPENEQYF.

This chain uses TRBV20-1 with TRBJ2-7; D not certain. This CDR3 has 12 residues. CDR1 is DFQATT, CDR2 SNEGSKA, per germline (reference sequence). Trimming shortened V by 4 bases and J by 7 bases, and 14 bases separated the two germline ends. CDR3 nucleotides: TGCAGTGCTACAGGTTCCCATTTAGAGCAGTACTTC. Its protein product is CSATGSHLEQYF.

The V and J genes are TRBV6-2 or TRBV6-3 and TRBJ1-4; D is ambiguous. Germline CDR1 reads MNHEY; CDR2 reads SVGEGT. This CDR3 comprises 13 residues. V lost 10 bases and J lost 4, with 13 bases in between. CDR3 sequence (DNA): TGTGCCATCGCCGGCGGATTTAATGAAAAACTGTTTTTT. Residues: CAIAGGFNEKLFF.

The genes are TRBV20-1 and TRBJ1-5; possible D gene TRBD1, 6 bases. V dropped 2 bases and J dropped 4 bases, with 15 bases sitting between them. Germline lookup yields CDR1 DFQATT and CDR2 SNEGSKA (reference sequence). This CDR3 comprises 15 residues. The chain's CDR3 is CSARKTGAGNQPQHF. Written as DNA, the CDR3 is TGCAGTGCTAGAAAGACGGGGGCGGGGAATCAGCCCCAGCATTTT.

This clonotype was picked up a small number of times. The rearrangement joins TRBV3-1 to TRBJ2-3; D is unclear. In germline, CDR1 is LGHDT, CDR2 YNNKEL (reference sequence). Between the trimmed V and J ends, which lost 1 base and 3 bases, there was a span of 8 bases. CDR3 size: 14 residues. DNA for the CDR3: TGTGCCAGCAGCCAAGCCACTCTTACAGATACGCAGTATTTT. Translating it yields CASSQATLTDTQYF.

This clonotype has ten or more counts. In DNA form, the CDR3 reads TGTGCCAGCTCAAGGACTACTTATAATTCACCCCTCCACTTT. Translated, it gives CASSRTTYNSPLHF. This chain uses TRBV6-1 with TRBJ1-6; unclear D gene. The CDR3 covers 14 residues. Germline loops: CDR1 MNHNS, CDR2 SASEGT. V was pared by 8 bases and J by 4 bases, with 12 bases between.

Only a few counts were recorded for this clonotype. The chain combines TRBV29-1 with TRBJ2-5; 8 positions agree with TRBD1. Germline CDR1 is SQVTM and CDR2 is ANQGSEA. CDR3 length: 14 amino acids. Trimming at V came to 4 bases and at J to 4 bases, leaving 8 bases not matched to a gene. CDR3 residues: CSVGDRLLRETQYF. CDR3 sequence (DNA): TGCAGCGTTGGGGACAGGTTACTTCGAGAGACCCAGTACTTC.

The table lists this clonotype with a few counts. This sequence joins TRBV29-1 and TRBJ2-1; TRBD1 matches at 9 bases. Germline V lookup: CDR1 SQVTM, CDR2 ANQGSEA. V was clipped by 7 bases and J by 9 bases; unmatched bases: 7. The CDR3 runs 12 residues. The CDR3 reads CSAEQGAVEQFF. CDR3 DNA: TGCAGCGCGGAACAGGGGGCAGTTGAGCAGTTCTTC.

The DNA of the CDR3 is TGCAGTGCTAGCGTGCCCAACTCCTACGAGCAGTACTTC. Protein sequence: CSASVPNSYEQYF. The chain is built from TRBV20-1 and TRBJ2-7; no definite D call. Trimming pared 3 bases from V and 0 bases from J, leaving 9 bases between. The CDR3 spans 13 residues. Germline CDR1 is DFQATT and CDR2 is SNEGSKA (reference sequence).

The genes are TRBV7-2 and TRBJ1-2, with unresolved D. The CDR3 has 14 residues. Germline lookup yields CDR1 SGHTA and CDR2 FQGNSA. The V end lost 1 base, the J end lost 4 bases, and 10 bases lay between the germline ends. The CDR3 DNA reads TGTGCCAGCAGCTTAGGGCAGCGGGCCTATGGCTACACCTTC. Residues: CASSLGQRAYGYTF.

The rearrangement joins TRBV5-6 to TRBJ2-3; a weak D match, TRBD2 (5 bases). With 0 bases removed from V and 2 bases from J, the gap between germline ends came to 16 bases. CDR1 is SGHDT and CDR2 is YYEEEE in the germline V gene. The CDR3 totals 17 residues. In DNA, the CDR3 is TGTGCCAGCAGCTTGGTCGAACTAGGGCCCCCCACAGATACGCAGTATTTT. Translation: CASSLVELGPPTDTQYF.

CDR3 residues: CASSYEASGAFSYEQYF. In nucleotides, the CDR3 is TGTGCCAGCAGTTACGAAGCTAGCGGGGCCTTTTCCTACGAGCAGTACTTC. V and J are TRBV6-2 or TRBV6-3 and TRBJ2-7; 9 bases agree with TRBD2. Trimming removed 2 bases from V and 1 base from J; junction bases left unmatched: 9. The germline V gene encodes CDR1 MNHEY and CDR2 SVGEGT. The CDR3 is made up of 17 amino acids.